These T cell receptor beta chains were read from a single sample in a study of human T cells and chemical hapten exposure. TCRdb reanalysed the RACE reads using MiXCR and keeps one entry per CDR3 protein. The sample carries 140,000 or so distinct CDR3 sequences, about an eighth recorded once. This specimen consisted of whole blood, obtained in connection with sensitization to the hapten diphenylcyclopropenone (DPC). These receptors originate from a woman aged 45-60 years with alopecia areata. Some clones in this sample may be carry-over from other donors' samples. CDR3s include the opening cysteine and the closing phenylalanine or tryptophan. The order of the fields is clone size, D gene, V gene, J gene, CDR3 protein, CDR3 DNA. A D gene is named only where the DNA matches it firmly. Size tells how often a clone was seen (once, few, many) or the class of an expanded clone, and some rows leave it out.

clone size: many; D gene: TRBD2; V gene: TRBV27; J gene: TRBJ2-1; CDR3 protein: CASRGGTSSYNEQFF; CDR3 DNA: TGTGCCAGCAGGGGGGGGACTAGCTCCTACAATGAGCAGTTCTTC
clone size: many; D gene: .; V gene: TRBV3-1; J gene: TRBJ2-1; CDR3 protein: CASSHMTRDNEQFF; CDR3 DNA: TGTGCCAGCAGCCATATGACTAGAGACAATGAGCAGTTCTTC
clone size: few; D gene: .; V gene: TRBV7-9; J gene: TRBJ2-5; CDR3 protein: CASSSTAVGTQYF; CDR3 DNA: TGTGCCAGCAGCTCCACGGCGGTTGGGACCCAGTACTTC
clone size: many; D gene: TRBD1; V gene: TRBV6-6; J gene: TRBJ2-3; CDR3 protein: CASSYSGPTGGYTDTQYF; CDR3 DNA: TGTGCCAGCAGTTACTCGGGCCCCACAGGGGGTTACACAGATACGCAGTATTTT
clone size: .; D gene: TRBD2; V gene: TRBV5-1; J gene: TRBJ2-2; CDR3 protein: CASRSFPGGQTGELFF; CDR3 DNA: TGCGCCAGCAGGTCATTCCCGGGAGGGCAAACCGGGGAGCTGTTTTTT
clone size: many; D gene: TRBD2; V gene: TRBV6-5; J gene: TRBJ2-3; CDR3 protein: CASSYFRQGLLAGVNTDTQYF; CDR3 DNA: TGTGCCAGCAGTTACTTCCGACAGGGCCTACTAGCGGGAGTAAATACAGATACGCAGTATTTT
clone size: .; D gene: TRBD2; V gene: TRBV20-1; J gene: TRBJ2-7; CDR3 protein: CSARGERSYEQYF; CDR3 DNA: TGCAGTGCTCGGGGGGAGCGCTCCTACGAGCAGTACTTC
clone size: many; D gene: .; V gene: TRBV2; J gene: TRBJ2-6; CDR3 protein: CARGDGGPGANVLTF; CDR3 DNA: TGTGCCAGGGGAGACGGGGGGCCGGGGGCCAACGTCCTGACTTTC
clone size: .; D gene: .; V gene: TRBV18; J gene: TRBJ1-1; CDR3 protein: CASSPQGLNTEAFF; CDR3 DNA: TGTGCCAGCTCACCGCAGGGGCTGAACACTGAAGCTTTCTTT
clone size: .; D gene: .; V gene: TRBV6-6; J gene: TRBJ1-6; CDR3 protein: CASSYPPGNNSPLHF; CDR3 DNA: TGTGCCAGCAGTTATCCGCCTGGGAATAATTCACCCCTCCACTTT
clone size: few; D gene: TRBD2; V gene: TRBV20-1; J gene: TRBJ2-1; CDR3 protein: CSARVLLGFRTSGSVNEQFF; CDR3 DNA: TGCAGTGCTAGAGTTCTCCTAGGGTTTCGGACTAGCGGGAGTGTCAATGAGCAGTTCTTC
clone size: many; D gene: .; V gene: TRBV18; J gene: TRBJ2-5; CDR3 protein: CASSPPGDYQETQYF; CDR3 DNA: TGTGCCAGCTCACCTCCGGGAGATTACCAAGAGACCCAGTACTTC
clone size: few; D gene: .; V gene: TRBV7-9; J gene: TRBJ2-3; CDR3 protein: CASSPARGASTDTQYF; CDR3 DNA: TGTGCCAGCAGTCCCGCTAGAGGAGCGAGCACAGATACGCAGTATTTT
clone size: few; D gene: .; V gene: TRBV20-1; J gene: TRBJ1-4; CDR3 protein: CSARGGNEKLFF; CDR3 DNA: TGCAGTGCTAGAGGTGGGAATGAAAAACTGTTTTTT
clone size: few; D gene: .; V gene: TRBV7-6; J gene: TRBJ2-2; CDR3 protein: CASSLMGSTGELFF; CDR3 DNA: TGTGCCAGCAGCTTGATGGGCTCAACCGGGGAGCTGTTTTTT
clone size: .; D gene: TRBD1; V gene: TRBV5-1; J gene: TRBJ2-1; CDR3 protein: CASRNPAGGSLIYNEQFF; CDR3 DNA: TGCGCCAGCAGGAACCCCGCAGGGGGCTCCTTAATCTACAATGAGCAGTTCTTC
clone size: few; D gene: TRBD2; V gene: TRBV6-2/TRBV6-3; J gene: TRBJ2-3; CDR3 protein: CASTPALAGIWTDTQYF; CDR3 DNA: TGTGCCAGCACCCCCGCGCTAGCGGGAATCTGGACAGATACGCAGTATTTT
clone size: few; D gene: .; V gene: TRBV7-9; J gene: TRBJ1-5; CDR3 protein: CASSLAHREGQPQHF; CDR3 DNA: TGTGCCAGCAGCTTAGCGCACAGGGAGGGTCAGCCCCAGCATTTT
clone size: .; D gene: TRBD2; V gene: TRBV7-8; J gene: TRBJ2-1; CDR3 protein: CASSAGLAGTEQFF; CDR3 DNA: TGTGCCAGCAGCGCCGGACTAGCGGGAACTGAGCAGTTCTTC
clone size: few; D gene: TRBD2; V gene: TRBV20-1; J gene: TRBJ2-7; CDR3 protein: CSADSGRRYEQYF; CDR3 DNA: TGCAGTGCCGACAGCGGGAGGCGGTACGAGCAGTACTTC